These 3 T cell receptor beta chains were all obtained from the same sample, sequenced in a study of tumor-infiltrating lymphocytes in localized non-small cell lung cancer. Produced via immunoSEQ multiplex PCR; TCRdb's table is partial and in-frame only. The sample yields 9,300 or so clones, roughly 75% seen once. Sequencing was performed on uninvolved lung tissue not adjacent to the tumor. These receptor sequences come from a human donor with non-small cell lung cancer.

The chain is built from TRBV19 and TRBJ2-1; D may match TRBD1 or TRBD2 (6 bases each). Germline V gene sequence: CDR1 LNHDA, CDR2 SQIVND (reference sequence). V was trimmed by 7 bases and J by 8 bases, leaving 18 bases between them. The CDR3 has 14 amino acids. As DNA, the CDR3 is TGTGCCAGTACCAAAAAGGGGGGTAGGTATGAGCAGTTCTTC. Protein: CASTKKGGRYEQFF. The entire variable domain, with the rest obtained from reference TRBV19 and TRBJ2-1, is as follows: DGGITQSPKYLFRKEGQNVTLSCEQNLNHDAMYWYRQDPGQGLRLIYYSQIVNDFQKGDIAEGYSVSREKKESFPLTVTSAQKNPTAFYLCASTKKGGRYEQFFGPGTRLTVL.

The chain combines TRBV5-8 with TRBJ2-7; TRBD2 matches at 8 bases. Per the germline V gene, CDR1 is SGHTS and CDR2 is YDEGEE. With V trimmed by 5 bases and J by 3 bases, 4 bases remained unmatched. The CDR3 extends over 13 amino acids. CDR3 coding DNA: TGTGCCAGCAGACCCGGGACTAGCTACGAGCAGTACTTC. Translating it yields CASRPGTSYEQYF.

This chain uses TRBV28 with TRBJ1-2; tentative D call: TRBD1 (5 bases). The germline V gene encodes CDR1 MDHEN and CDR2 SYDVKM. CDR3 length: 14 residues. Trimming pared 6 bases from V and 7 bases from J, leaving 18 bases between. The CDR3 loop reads CASSYPSTVPGYTF. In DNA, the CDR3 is TGTGCCAGCAGCTACCCTTCGACAGTACCTGGCTACACCTTC.